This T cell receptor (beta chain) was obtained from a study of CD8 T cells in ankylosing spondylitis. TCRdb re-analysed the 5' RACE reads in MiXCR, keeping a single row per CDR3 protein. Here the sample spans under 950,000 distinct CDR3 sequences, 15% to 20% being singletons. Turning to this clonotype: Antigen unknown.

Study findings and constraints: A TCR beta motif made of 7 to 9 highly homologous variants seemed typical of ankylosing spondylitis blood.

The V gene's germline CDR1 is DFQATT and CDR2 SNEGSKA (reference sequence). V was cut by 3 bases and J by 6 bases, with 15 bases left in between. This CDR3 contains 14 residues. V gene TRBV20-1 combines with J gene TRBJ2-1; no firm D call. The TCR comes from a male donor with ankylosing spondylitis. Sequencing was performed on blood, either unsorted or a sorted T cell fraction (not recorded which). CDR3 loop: CSASDSFGSNEQFF. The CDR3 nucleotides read TGCAGTGCTAGTGACTCCTTCGGGTCCAATGAGCAGTTCTTC.